Shown below are 5 T cell receptor beta chains from a single sample sequenced in a study of metastatic and nonmetastatic thyroid tumors. TCRdb re-called the PCR reads via MiXCR. The sample has approximately 20,000 clones, about 33% seen once; the top ten hold 10%. Until they underwent thyroid surgery, no patient had received any treatment. Sequenced sample: tumor tissue. The source is a male donor with papillary thyroid cancer or a benign thyroid nodule (not recorded which). Some clones in this sample may be carry-over from other donors' samples.

This chain joins TRBV20-1 and TRBJ2-7; D may correspond to TRBD1 or TRBD2 (5 bases each). V was pared by 3 bases and J by 5 bases, with 14 bases between. Germline V gene sequence: CDR1 DFQATT, CDR2 SNEGSKA (reference sequence). CDR3 length: 13 residues. CDR3 sequence reads: CSASRTTGHEQYF. CDR3 nucleotide sequence: TGCAGTGCTAGTCGGACAACGGGACACGAGCAGTACTTC.

This clone was seen a handful of times. Just one base apart from a much larger clone, this may be a read error. Distinct nucleotide sequences in the sample also encode this CDR3. The CDR3 sequence: CASSPWAGGYTF. The DNA for the CDR3 is TGTGCCAGCAGCCCGTGGGCAGGTGGCTACACCTTC. The rearrangement joins TRBV5-6 to TRBJ1-2; D is undetermined. Germline V gives CDR1 SGHDT, CDR2 YYEEEE. The V gene lost 4 bases and the J gene lost 7 bases, with 11 bases spanning the gap. The CDR3 is 12 amino acids.

As concerns this clone: Its ends do not fully match the called genes, so a read error is possible. This chain joins TRBV5-6 and TRBJ2-1, with no clear D. Germline CDR1 is SGHDT and CDR2 is YYEEEE. The CDR3 is made up of 13 amino acids. The DNA for the CDR3 is TGTGCCAGCAGCTTGTGGGCGTCGAAGGACCGGTACTTC. This translates into CASSLWASKDRYF.

The sample holds many counts of this clone. This chain connects TRBV14 to TRBJ1-1; tentative D call: TRBD1 (5 bases). The CDR3 runs 13 residues. Germline loops: CDR1 SGHDN, CDR2 FVKESK. V was cut by 4 bases and J by 2 bases, with 8 bases left in between. The CDR3 loop is CASSLTGNTEAFF. CDR3 DNA sequence: TGTGCCAGCAGCCTCACAGGAAACACTGAAGCTTTCTTT.

The V gene is TRBV13, the J gene TRBJ1-1; D may be TRBD1 (5 bases). This CDR3 has 14 amino acids. Trimming left V 0 bases short and J 2 bases short, with 7 bases between. Germline V gene data show CDR1 as PRHDT and CDR2 as FYEKMQ (reference sequence). The chain's CDR3 is CASSLGQGNTEAFF. In nucleotides, the CDR3 is TGTGCCAGCAGCTTAGGCCAGGGAAACACTGAAGCTTTCTTT.